This paragraph covers one TCR beta chain sequence. Its antigen is still unknown. This CDR3 has 15 amino acids. V gave up 5 bases and J gave up 1 base, with 13 bases separating them. Germline lookup yields CDR1 SGHVS and CDR2 FNYEAQ. These data originate in a study of beta chain features in type 1 diabetes. Study details: Cell yields, gender and age were similar in healthy donors and patients. General observations from the study: A moderate, significant TCRB CDR3 shortening appeared in type 1 diabetes across four CD4+ subsets. Healthy donors had naive, central memory and Treg TCRB repertoires that appeared less similar than those seen among patients. Still unanswered here is whether HLA type influences TCRB rearrangement.

The investigators reverse transcribed all of the isolated RNA, so they sequenced expressed TCRB transcripts. Some clones are missing from TCRdb's copy, which holds only in-frame ones; the method was immunoSEQ multiplex PCR. The top ten clones hold over 1.1% of a sample with 50,000 or so clones, roughly two fifths of them seen once. This clonotype was sampled from a man younger than 40 with type 1 diabetes. The chain employs TRBV7-6 and TRBJ2-3; perhaps TRBD2 as D (5 bases). The sample comprised Tregs from blood. The CDR3 DNA reads TGTGCCAGCAGCCTAAATCCCGGGGGCACAGATACGCAGTATTTT. Translating gives CASSLNPGGTDTQYF.